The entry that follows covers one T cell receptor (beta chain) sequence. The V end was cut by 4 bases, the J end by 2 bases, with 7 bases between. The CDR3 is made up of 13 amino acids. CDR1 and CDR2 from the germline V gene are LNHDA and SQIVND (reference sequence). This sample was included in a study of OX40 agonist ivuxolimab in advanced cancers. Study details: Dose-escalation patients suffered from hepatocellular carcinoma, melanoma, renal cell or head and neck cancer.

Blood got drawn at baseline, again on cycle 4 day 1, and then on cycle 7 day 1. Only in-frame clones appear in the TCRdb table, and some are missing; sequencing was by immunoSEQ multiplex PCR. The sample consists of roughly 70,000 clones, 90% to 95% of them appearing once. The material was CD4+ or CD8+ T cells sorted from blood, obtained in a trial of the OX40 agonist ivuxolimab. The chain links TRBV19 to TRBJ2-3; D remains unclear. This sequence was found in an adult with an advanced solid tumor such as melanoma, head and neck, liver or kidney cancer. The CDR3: CASSRTVTDTQYF. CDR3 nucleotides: TGTGCCAGTAGTAGGACGGTCACAGATACGCAGTATTTT.